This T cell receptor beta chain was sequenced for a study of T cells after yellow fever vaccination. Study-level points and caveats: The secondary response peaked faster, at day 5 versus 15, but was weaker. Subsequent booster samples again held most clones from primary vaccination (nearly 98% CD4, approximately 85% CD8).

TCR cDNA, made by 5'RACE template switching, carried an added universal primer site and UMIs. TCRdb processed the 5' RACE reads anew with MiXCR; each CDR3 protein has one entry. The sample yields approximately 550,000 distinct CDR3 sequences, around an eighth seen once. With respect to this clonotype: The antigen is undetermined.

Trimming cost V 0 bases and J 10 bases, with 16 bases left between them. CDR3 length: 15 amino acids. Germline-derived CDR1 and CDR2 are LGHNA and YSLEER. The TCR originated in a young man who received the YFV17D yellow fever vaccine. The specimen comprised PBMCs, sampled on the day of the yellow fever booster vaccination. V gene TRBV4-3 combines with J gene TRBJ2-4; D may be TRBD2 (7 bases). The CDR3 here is CASSQEGGLAMIQYF. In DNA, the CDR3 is TGCGCCAGCAGCCAAGAGGGGGGGCTAGCGATGATTCAGTACTTC.